One and the same sample provided the 21 T cell receptor beta chains below, sequenced in a study of blood T cell repertoires in COVID-19. Sequencing was performed with immunoSEQ multiplex PCR; in TCRdb, only in-frame clones are kept and a portion is missing. Of 320,000 or so clones listed, 87% were seen once; the top ten hold 0.9% to 1.2%. Sequenced: PBMCs or T cells enriched from blood (not recorded which). Receptor source: a woman between 25 and 40 years old who had recovered from COVID-19.

The chain has TRBV4-2 and TRBJ1-2, with TRBD1 identical over 7 bases. Germline V gives CDR1 LGHNA, CDR2 YNFKEQ. There are 17 residues in the CDR3. V was clipped by 2 bases and J by 3 bases; unmatched bases: 12. In DNA form, the CDR3 reads TGTGCCAGCAGCCAACCCCTTAAGCAGGGGGTAGACTATGGCTACACCTTC. It specifies CASSQPLKQGVDYGYTF.

The J gene is TRBJ1-6, the V gene TRBV19; perhaps TRBD1 as D (5 bases). Trimming cost V 3 bases and J 8 bases, with 8 bases left between them. Germline CDR1 LNHDA, CDR2 SQIVND (reference sequence). CDR3 size: 13 residues. The CDR3 nucleotides are TGTGCCAGTAGTATCGGGGACTATTCACCCCTCCACTTT. Translated: CASSIGDYSPLHF.

V is TRBV6-5 and J is TRBJ1-6, with a possible D match to TRBD1 (6 bases). V dropped 6 bases and J dropped 6 bases, with 12 bases sitting between them. The CDR3 consists of 14 residues. CDR1 and CDR2 from the germline V gene are MNHEY and SVGAGI. The CDR3 region has the DNA TGTGCCAGCAGCTCCGGGACAAGTAATTCACCCCTCCACTTT. Its protein product is CASSSGTSNSPLHF.

This rearrangement joins TRBV4-2 to TRBJ2-1, with D hard to call. Trimming cost V 4 bases and J 2 bases, with 9 bases left between them. From germline, CDR1 is LGHNA and CDR2 YNFKEQ. The CDR3 contains 14 residues. As DNA, the CDR3 is TGTGCCAGCAGCCCCGAGACAACCTACAATGAGCAGTTCTTC. Its protein is CASSPETTYNEQFF.

The V gene is TRBV24-1, the J gene TRBJ1-2, with 7 bases fitting TRBD1. CDR1 and CDR2 (germline): KGHDR, SFDVKD. CDR3 length equals 13 residues. Trimming removed 11 bases from V and 2 bases from J; junction bases left unmatched: 7. The chain's CDR3 is CAILGQANYGYTF. The CDR3 nucleotides are TGTGCCATTCTAGGACAGGCCAACTATGGCTACACCTTC.

The table lists this clone with a few counts. J is TRBJ1-4 and V is TRBV5-1; 7 positions match TRBD1. Unmatched junction bases numbered 7, after V lost 0 bases and J lost 8 bases. The CDR3 covers 15 residues. The germline CDR1 and CDR2 sequences are SGHRS and YFSETQ. In nucleotides, the CDR3 is TGCGCCAGCAGCTTGGCAGGGGGACTGAGGGAAAAACTGTTTTTT. Translating gives CASSLAGGLREKLFF.

The DNA for the CDR3 is TGTGCCAGCAGTGCAAGTGCGGGAGGCAATCAGCCCCAGCATTTT. Translating it yields CASSASAGGNQPQHF. This rearrangement joins TRBV28 to TRBJ1-5, with no clear D. The germline V gene encodes CDR1 MDHEN and CDR2 SYDVKM. Trimming removed 5 bases from V and 2 bases from J, with 13 bases in between. The CDR3 runs to 15 residues.

V and J are TRBV19 and TRBJ1-2; 7 positions agree with TRBD1. CDR3 length: 14 amino acids. J was trimmed by 2 bases and V by 5 bases; bases with no gene match: 5. Germline-derived CDR1 and CDR2 are LNHDA and SQIVND (reference sequence). The CDR3 DNA follows: TGTGCCAGTAGTTCCCTGGACAGGAACTATGGCTACACCTTC. It codes for CASSSLDRNYGYTF.

The V and J genes are TRBV11-2 and TRBJ1-5, with D tentatively TRBD1 (6 bases). The CDR3 contains 13 residues. Germline V gives CDR1 SGHAT, CDR2 FQNNGV. The V and J ends lost 5 bases and 4 bases respectively, with 9 bases between them. The CDR3 coding sequence is TGTGCCAGCAGCACCCAGGGGAATCAGCCCCAGCATTTT. Translation: CASSTQGNQPQHF.

V and J are TRBV30 and TRBJ1-4, with D possibly TRBD1 on 6 matching bases. Trimming pared 3 bases from V and 8 bases from J, leaving 19 bases between. CDR3 length equals 15 residues. Germline V CDR1 and CDR2: GTSNPN, SVGIG (reference sequence). The CDR3 region has the DNA TGTGCCTGGAGCCCCGGGAACAGGGCTCGCGAAAAACTGTTTTTT. Residues: CAWSPGNRAREKLFF. Looking up the rest from reference TRBV30 and TRBJ1-4 gives the full variable domain: SQTIHQWPATLVQPVGSPLSLECTVEGTSNPNLYWYRQAAGRGLQLLFYSVGIGQISSEVPQNLSASRPQDRQFILSSKKLLLSDSGFYLCAWSPGNRAREKLFFGSGTQLSVL.

The chain recombines TRBV5-1 with TRBJ2-2; perhaps TRBD1 as D (7 bases). The CDR3 loop spans 15 amino acids. Germline loops: CDR1 SGHRS, CDR2 YFSETQ. Trimming took 0 bases from V and 6 from J, leaving 12 bases between them. The CDR3 sequence is CASSLAQGEAGELFF. CDR3 in DNA: TGCGCCAGCAGCTTGGCGCAGGGGGAGGCCGGGGAGCTGTTTTTT.

The genes are TRBV9 and TRBJ1-5; D unresolved. Between the trimmed V and J ends, which lost 4 bases and 0 bases, there was a span of 8 bases. This CDR3 contains 14 residues. Germline lookup yields CDR1 SGDLS and CDR2 YYNGEE. The CDR3 loop reads CASSTDNSNQPQHF. In DNA, the CDR3 is TGTGCCAGCAGCACCGACAATAGCAATCAGCCCCAGCATTTT.

The V and J genes are TRBV5-1 and TRBJ2-1, with D tentatively TRBD1 (6 bases). The CDR3 has 13 amino acids. Germline V gene data show CDR1 as SGHRS and CDR2 as YFSETQ. Trimming stripped 2 bases from V and 5 bases from J, with 8 bases between. The CDR3 here is CASSFGDNNEQFF. CDR3 in DNA: TGCGCCAGCAGCTTTGGGGACAACAATGAGCAGTTCTTC.

Points on this clone: Other DNA sequences in the same sample also yield this CDR3. V is TRBV19 and J is TRBJ1-2; 7 nucleotides line up with TRBD1. CDR1 LNHDA and CDR2 SQIVND come from the germline V gene (reference sequence). J gave up 3 bases and V 5 bases, and 3 bases lay outside the gene matches. The CDR3 has 13 amino acids. CDR3 region: CASSRQGDYGYTF. Here the CDR3 DNA reads TGTGCCAGTAGTCGACAGGGTGACTATGGCTACACCTTC.

The genes are TRBV6-2 or TRBV6-3 and TRBJ1-6; D remains ambiguous. V dropped 0 bases and J dropped 6 bases, with 9 bases sitting between them. The germline V gene encodes CDR1 MNHEY and CDR2 SVGEGT. The CDR3 has 15 amino acids. The CDR3 loop is CASSYSEQINSPLHF. CDR3 DNA sequence: TGTGCCAGCAGTTACTCGGAACAGATTAATTCACCCCTCCACTTT.

The rearrangement uses TRBV14 and TRBJ1-2, with unresolved D. Trimming shortened V by 1 base and J by 8 bases, and 5 bases separated the two germline ends. CDR1 is SGHDN and CDR2 is FVKESK in the germline V gene. This CDR3 has 11 residues. As DNA, the CDR3 is TGTGCCAGCAGCCAAGCTCGGGGCTACACCTTC. Protein product: CASSQARGYTF.

This clone was observed once. The chain uses TRBV5-4 and TRBJ1-2; 8 positions agree with TRBD1. Germline V gene data show CDR1 as SGHNT and CDR2 as YYREEE (reference sequence). J gave up 1 base and V 5 bases, and 13 bases lay outside the gene matches. There are 17 residues in the CDR3. The CDR3 protein is CASRAGTGFISNYGYTF. The DNA for the CDR3 is TGTGCCAGCAGAGCCGGGACAGGTTTTATAAGTAACTATGGCTACACCTTC.

J is TRBJ2-1 and V is TRBV2; TRBD2 agrees at 8 bases. Unmatched junction bases numbered 10, after V lost 6 bases and J lost 9 bases. Germline lookup yields CDR1 SNHLY and CDR2 FYNNEI. The CDR3 covers 14 residues. The CDR3 is CASRDGLASFEQFF. CDR3 DNA: TGTGCCAGCAGAGATGGACTAGCAAGTTTTGAGCAGTTCTTC.

The V and J genes are TRBV28 and TRBJ1-2, with 8 nucleotides matching TRBD1. Trimming at V came to 4 bases and at J to 4 bases, leaving 5 bases not matched to a gene. Germline V gene sequence: CDR1 MDHEN, CDR2 SYDVKM. The CDR3 runs 14 residues. CDR3 loop: CASSSPGTGYGYTF. CDR3 coding DNA: TGTGCCAGCAGTTCCCCCGGGACAGGCTATGGCTACACCTTC.

The chain carries TRBV10-3 and TRBJ2-3; 7 bases are a match to TRBD1. The CDR3 spans 13 residues. J lost 1 base, V lost 7 bases, and 2 bases had no gene match. Germline V gene lookup returns CDR1 ENHRY and CDR2 SYGVKD. The CDR3 here is CAITQGGTDTQYF. For the CDR3, the DNA is TGTGCCATCACGCAGGGGGGCACAGATACGCAGTATTTT.

The V gene is TRBV5-1, the J gene TRBJ2-3, with 10 bases aligning to TRBD1. Germline values: CDR1 SGHRS, CDR2 YFSETQ. V was pared by 3 bases and J by 3 bases, with 7 bases of the junction left unmatched. The CDR3 length is 16 residues. The CDR3 nucleotides are TGCGCCAGCAGCTCTACGGGACAGGGGTTTACAGATACGCAGTATTTT. Its protein is CASSSTGQGFTDTQYF.